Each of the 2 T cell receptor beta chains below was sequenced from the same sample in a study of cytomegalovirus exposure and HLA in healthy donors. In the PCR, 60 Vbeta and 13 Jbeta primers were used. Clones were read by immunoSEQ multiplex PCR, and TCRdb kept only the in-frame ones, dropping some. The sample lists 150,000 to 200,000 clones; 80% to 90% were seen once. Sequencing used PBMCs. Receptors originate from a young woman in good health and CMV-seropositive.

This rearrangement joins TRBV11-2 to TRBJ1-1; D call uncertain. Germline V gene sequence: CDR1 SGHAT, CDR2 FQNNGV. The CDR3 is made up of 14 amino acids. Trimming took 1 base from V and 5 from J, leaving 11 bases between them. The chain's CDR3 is CASSLGLRRTEAFF. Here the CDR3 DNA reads TGTGCCAGCAGCTTAGGGTTGCGGAGGACTGAAGCTTTCTTT.

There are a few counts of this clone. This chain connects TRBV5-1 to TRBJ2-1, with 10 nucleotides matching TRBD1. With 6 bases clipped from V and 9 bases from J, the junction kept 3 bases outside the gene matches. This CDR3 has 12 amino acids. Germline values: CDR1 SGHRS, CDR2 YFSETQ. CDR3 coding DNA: TGCGCCAGCACTAGGGACAGGGGTGAGCAGTTCTTC. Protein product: CASTRDRGEQFF.